This TCR beta chain comes out of a study of shared clonotypes between healthy human individuals. Some clones are missing from TCRdb's copy, which holds only in-frame ones; the method was immunoSEQ multiplex PCR. Of millions of clones in the sample, about 95% are singletons; the top ten hold about 1.1%. V was pared by 2 bases and J by 7 bases, with 12 bases between. Germline CDR1 MDHEN, CDR2 SYDVKM. The CDR3 has 14 residues. As defined, naive CD8 cells were CD45RO-negative and positively selected for CCR7, with terminally differentiated effector memory CD45RA+ cells excluded. Concerning this clone itself: Within the sample, other DNA sequences also encode this same CDR3.

The chain recombines TRBV28 with TRBJ1-5, with a tentative D call TRBD1 (5 bases). The TCR comes from a man aged 18 to 29 in good health. The sequenced sample consisted of naive CD8+ T cells sorted from blood. The CDR3 sequence: CASSLGGFGQPQHF. CDR3 bases: TGTGCCAGCAGTTTAGGGGGATTCGGCCAGCCCCAGCATTTT.